The 30 T cell receptor beta chains in this list originate from one sample, sequenced in a study of molecular identifiers for immune sequencing clone quantification. TCRdb passed the PCR reads through MiXCR, listing each CDR3 protein once. The sample gives roughly 86,000 distinct CDR3 sequences, under 20% of which show up once; about 0.85% is in the top ten. The sequencing input was naive CD8+ T cells from blood, with Jurkat cell RNA spiked in. As to subset: FACS-sorted CD8+CD4-CCR7+CD45RA+ naive T cells. Receptors were obtained from a human donor in good health. Some libraries in this study had Jurkat cell RNA spiked in.

In this sample, this clonotype turned up a few times. A much larger clone lies a single base off, so this may be a read error. The V call is TRBV6-5, the J call TRBJ2-3; 12 bases are shared with TRBD1. The CDR3 runs to 17 residues. Germline lookup yields CDR1 MNHEY and CDR2 SVGAGI. The CDR3 region is CASSYLGQGAATGTQYF. The DNA for the CDR3 is TGTGCCAGCAGTTACTTGGGACAGGGGGCGGCCACAGGTACGCAGTATTTT.

Concerning this clonotype itself: One base away lies a much larger clone, so this may be a sequencing read error. The gene calls are TRBV10-3 and TRBJ2-7; possibly TRBD1 for D (6 bases). This CDR3 is built from 14 residues. CDR1 and CDR2 (germline): ENHRY, SYGVKD. CDR3 sequence (DNA): TGTGCCATCAGTGAAACAGGGCCCTCCTACGAGCAGTGCTTC. Protein: CAISETGPSYEQCF.

To note about this clonotype: A much larger clonotype is one base distant, so this may be a read error. This chain uses TRBV20-1 with TRBJ1-5; 7 bases fit TRBD1. Losses at the gene ends were 0 bases for V and 6 bases for J; bases not matched to a gene: 11. The CDR3 runs to 16 residues. Germline values: CDR1 DFQATT, CDR2 SNEGSKA (reference sequence). Here the CDR3 reads CSARDGGDRFSQPQHF. The CDR3 DNA sequence: TGCAGTGCTAGAGATGGGGGGGACAGATTCAGTCAGCCCCAGCATTTT.

This clonotype appeared many times. The V gene is TRBV7-9, the J gene TRBJ2-2; unclear D gene. Trimming cost V 7 bases and J 6 bases, with 9 bases left between them. CDR1 and CDR2 from the germline V gene are SEHNR and FQNEAQ (reference sequence). This CDR3 comprises 12 residues. The CDR3 is CASNRPPGELFF. The CDR3 DNA is TGTGCCAGCAATAGACCCCCCGGGGAGCTGTTTTTT.

This clonotype was recorded once. Mismatch with germline at one junction end may stem from a read error. The V gene is TRBV28, the J gene TRBJ1-5; D may be TRBD1 (6 bases). This CDR3 is 17 amino acids long. Germline V lookup: CDR1 MDHEN, CDR2 SYDVKM. CDR3 bases: TGTGCCGGCAGTTTCCATGGACAGACAAACCCCAATCAGCCCCAGCATTTT. This encodes CAGSFHGQTNPNQPQHF. The variable domain in full, with the rest retrieved from reference TRBV28 and TRBJ1-5, is DVKVTQSSRYLVKRTGEKVFLECVQDMDHENMFWYRQDPGLGLRLIYFSYDVKMKEKGDIPEGYSVSREKKERFSLILESASTNQTSMYLCAGSFHGQTNPNQPQHFGDGTRLSIL.

V and J are TRBV7-9 and TRBJ2-3; D is ambiguous. The V end was cut by 3 bases, the J end by 4 bases, with 8 bases between. Germline V gene lookup returns CDR1 SEHNR and CDR2 FQNEAQ (reference sequence). This CDR3 comprises 13 residues. The DNA for the CDR3 is TGTGCCAGCAGCTTGCCCTGGTCAGATACGCAGTATTTT. This encodes CASSLPWSDTQYF.

This clonotype was counted at least ten times. The chain couples TRBV15 to TRBJ1-5; D remains unclear. The CDR3 loop spans 14 amino acids. Trimming stripped 2 bases from V and 4 bases from J, with 9 bases between. Germline values: CDR1 LNHNV, CDR2 YYDKDF (reference sequence). This chain's CDR3 is CATSRWADNQPQHF. The CDR3 DNA reads TGTGCCACCAGCAGATGGGCAGATAATCAGCCCCAGCATTTT.

This clonotype was counted many times. The chain links TRBV3-1 to TRBJ2-5; TRBD2 might be the D (5 bases). The length of the CDR3 is 15 residues. Trimming cost V 0 bases and J 4 bases, with 12 bases left between them. Germline lookup yields CDR1 LGHDT and CDR2 YNNKEL (reference sequence). The CDR3 bases are TGTGCCAGCAGCCAAGACAAACACGGGATAGAGACCCAGTACTTC. This sequence encodes CASSQDKHGIETQYF.

This clonotype has ten or more counts. The chain links TRBV7-9 to TRBJ2-7; 12 positions match TRBD2. The J segment lost 7 bases and the V segment lost 0 bases, leaving 1 base of the junction unmatched. This CDR3 has 14 amino acids. From germline, CDR1 is SEHNR and CDR2 FQNEAQ (reference sequence). The DNA of the CDR3 is TGTGCCAGCAGCTTAGCAGGGACTAGCGGGGAGCAGTACTTC. Protein product: CASSLAGTSGEQYF.

This clonotype was observed many times. The V and J genes are TRBV30 and TRBJ2-5; 12 positions match TRBD2. The CDR3 contains 15 residues. V shed 3 bases, J shed 2 bases, and the junction held 4 bases outside the gene matches. CDR1 and CDR2 from the germline V gene are GTSNPN and SVGIG (reference sequence). The CDR3 nucleotides are TGTGCCTGGAGACCTAGCGGGGGGGTACAAGAGACCCAGTACTTC. Amino acid sequence: CAWRPSGGVQETQYF.

The chain combines TRBV12-3 or TRBV12-4 with TRBJ2-1, with a tentative D call TRBD1 (6 bases). V lost 8 bases and J lost 2, with 10 bases in between. The CDR3 has 13 amino acids. CDR3 coding DNA: TGTGCCAGCGGACAGTCAGCCTACAATGAGCAGTTCTTC. Translating gives CASGQSAYNEQFF.

As for this clonotype: A much larger clone lies one base from this, so it may be a read error. The chain is built from TRBV5-1 and TRBJ2-7; TRBD1 might be the D (5 bases). CDR3 size: 15 residues. Germline CDR1 SGHRS, CDR2 YFSETQ. The CDR3 region is CAGSPADRISYEQYF. The DNA for the CDR3 is TGCGCCGGCAGCCCAGCAGACAGAATCTCCTACGAGCAGTACTTC. Filled out from reference TRBV5-1 and TRBJ2-7, the complete variable domain reads KAGVTQTPRYLIKTRGQQVTLSCSPISGHRSVSWYQQTPGQGLQFLFEYFSETQRNKGNFPGRFSGRQFSNSRSEMNVSTLELGDSALYLCAGSPADRISYEQYFGPGTRLTVT.

At least ten counts were recorded for this clonotype. The CDR3 protein is CASSFLAPNTEAFF. The CDR3 DNA reads TGTGCCAGCAGCTTCCTGGCCCCGAACACTGAAGCTTTCTTT. This chain links TRBV7-2 with TRBJ1-1; the D is unclear. The CDR3 covers 14 residues. In germline, CDR1 is SGHTA, CDR2 FQGNSA. V was shortened by 3 bases and J by 1 base, with 9 bases between the two germline ends.

At least ten counts were recorded for this clonotype. J is TRBJ2-2 and V is TRBV27; D gene unclear. The V gene lost 2 bases and the J gene lost 3 bases, with 13 bases spanning the gap. This CDR3 has 16 residues. In germline, CDR1 is MNHEY, CDR2 SMNVEV (reference sequence). The CDR3 DNA reads TGTGCCAGCAGTTTACGGCCGGTTGGCTACACCGGGGAGCTGTTTTTT. Translating it yields CASSLRPVGYTGELFF.

This clonotype was detected many times. The V call is TRBV12-3 or TRBV12-4, the J call TRBJ1-1; D is unresolved. V was shortened by 7 bases and J by 3 bases, with 15 bases between the two germline ends. CDR3 length: 14 residues. This CDR3 reads CASTPSTRHTEAFF. The CDR3 DNA sequence: TGTGCCAGCACCCCGTCGACACGGCACACTGAAGCTTTCTTT.

This clonotype has at least ten counts. The chain combines TRBV7-2 with TRBJ2-5; D possibly corresponds to TRBD2 (5 bases). The germline V gene encodes CDR1 SGHTA and CDR2 FQGNSA. Trimming shortened V by 11 bases and J by 1 base, and 29 bases separated the two germline ends. The CDR3 is 18 residues long. CDR3 residues: CAAADGVRAFQFQETQYF. CDR3 in DNA: TGTGCCGCCGCGGACGGTGTGCGGGCGTTTCAATTCCAAGAGACCCAGTACTTC.

In the case of this clonotype: One end of the junction is discordant with germline, which a read error may explain. V usage is TRBV5-6 and J usage is TRBJ2-6, with D possibly matching TRBD1 (5 bases). The CDR3 loop spans 15 amino acids. Germline CDR1 reads SGHDT; CDR2 reads YYEEEE. The CDR3 DNA reads as TGTGCCAGCAGCCCACAGCCCTCTGGGGCCAACATCCTGACTTTC. Its translation is CASSPQPSGANILTF.

This clonotype was observed many times. This chain links TRBV24-1 with TRBJ2-2; D is unclear. Germline values: CDR1 KGHDR, CDR2 SFDVKD. This CDR3 contains 15 residues. Trimming stripped 2 bases from V and 8 bases from J, with 14 bases between. CDR3 nucleotide sequence: TGTGCCACCAGTGATTCCGGCAGAAGTACGGGGGAGCTGTTTTTT. This translates into CATSDSGRSTGELFF.

This clonotype was recorded at least ten times. The genes are TRBV25-1 and TRBJ2-1, with D possibly being TRBD2 (5 bases). The germline V gene encodes CDR1 MGHDK and CDR2 SYGVNS. V was cut by 2 bases and J by 8 bases, with 16 bases left in between. The CDR3 has 15 residues. The CDR3 nucleotides are TGTGCCAGCAGTGAAACGGCGAAAGGAGGCGATGAGCAGTTCTTC. It encodes CASSETAKGGDEQFF. Using reference TRBV25-1 and TRBJ2-1 for the parts outside the CDR3, the full variable domain is EADIYQTPRYLVIGTGKKITLECSQTMGHDKMYWYQQDPGMELHLIHYSYGVNSTEKGDLSSESTVSRIRTEHFPLTLESARPSHTSQYLCASSETAKGGDEQFFGPGTRLTVL.

This chain connects TRBV11-2 to TRBJ2-3, with 8 bases identical to TRBD2. V trimming: 8 bases; J trimming: 2 bases; junction bases outside the gene matches: 15. The CDR3 covers 17 residues. CDR1 and CDR2 (germline): SGHAT, FQNNGV. The CDR3 is CASGPGGGGAYTDTQYF. CDR3 in DNA: TGTGCCAGCGGCCCGGGGGGGGGGGGGGCCTACACAGATACGCAGTATTTT.

This clonotype was seen a handful of times. In DNA form, the CDR3 reads TGTGCCAGCCTGAGACCTCCGTCATACGAGCAGTACTTC. It yields the protein CASLRPPSYEQYF. The chain uses TRBV7-3 and TRBJ2-7; D not certain. Per germline, CDR1 SGHTA and CDR2 FQGTGA. The length of the CDR3 is 13 residues. The V and J ends lost 8 bases and 4 bases respectively, with 15 bases between them.

This clonotype was picked up many times. The rearrangement uses TRBV29-1 and TRBJ2-3; TRBD2 matches at 9 bases. Unmatched junction bases numbered 8, after V lost 1 base and J lost 0 bases. Germline CDR1 SQVTM, CDR2 ANQGSEA. The CDR3 covers 17 residues. The CDR3 reads CSVEGGLAGNSTDTQYF. CDR3 sequence (DNA): TGCAGCGTTGAAGGAGGGCTAGCGGGGAATAGCACAGATACGCAGTATTTT.

This clonotype has at least ten counts. The rearrangement uses TRBV7-6 and TRBJ2-4; TRBD2 agrees at 15 bases. The CDR3 has 18 residues. J gave up 0 bases and V 5 bases, and 5 bases lay outside the gene matches. CDR1 is SGHVS, CDR2 FNYEAQ, per germline. The CDR3 sequence is CASSKGLAGGLAKNIQYF. The CDR3 bases are TGTGCCAGCAGCAAGGGACTAGCGGGGGGCTTAGCCAAAAACATTCAGTACTTC.

This clonotype was seen many times. This chain joins TRBV14 and TRBJ2-5; tentative D call: TRBD1 (6 bases). The CDR3 is made up of 17 amino acids. The V gene lost 3 bases and the J gene lost 1 base, with 18 bases spanning the gap. Germline lookup yields CDR1 SGHDN and CDR2 FVKESK. The CDR3 DNA follows: TGTGCCAGCAGCCACCTACCGGGACATACCTTCCAAGAGACCCAGTACTTC. As protein: CASSHLPGHTFQETQYF.

This clonotype has ten or more counts. J is TRBJ2-1 and V is TRBV20-1, with TRBD2 as a possible D gene (7 bases). Germline V lookup: CDR1 DFQATT, CDR2 SNEGSKA (reference sequence). This CDR3 spans 19 amino acids. Trimming left V 0 bases short and J 3 bases short, with 24 bases between. Here the CDR3 DNA reads TGCAGTGCTAGAGACCCACAGTCAGGGGAGGGGCGGGACTACAATGAGCAGTTCTTC. Its protein is CSARDPQSGEGRDYNEQFF.

At least ten counts were recorded for this clonotype. This sequence joins TRBV11-2 and TRBJ2-3, with 10 bases lining up with TRBD2. V gave up 5 bases and J gave up 2 bases; unmatched junction bases: 7. The germline gives CDR1 SGHAT, CDR2 FQNNGV. The CDR3 contains 16 residues. Written as DNA, the CDR3 is TGTGCCAGCAGCGGAGGACTAGCGGAGACCACAGATACGCAGTATTTT. It yields the protein CASSGGLAETTDTQYF. Full variable domain (remainder filled in from reference TRBV11-2 and TRBJ2-3): EAGVAQSPRYKIIEKRQSVAFWCNPISGHATLYWYQQILGQGPKLLIQFQNNGVVDDSQLPKDRFSAERLKGVDSTLKIQPAKLEDSAVYLCASSGGLAETTDTQYFGPGTRLTVL.

This sequence joins TRBV29-1 and TRBJ2-3, with TRBD2 as a possible D gene (6 bases). Per the germline V gene, CDR1 is SQVTM and CDR2 is ANQGSEA. The V end was cut by 6 bases, the J end by 1 base, with 11 bases between. The CDR3 extends over 13 amino acids. CDR3 nucleotide sequence: TGCAGCGTCCCCGGGGGAGGCACAGATACGCAGTATTTT. Its protein product is CSVPGGGTDTQYF.

About this clonotype: Given the absence of the conserved phenylalanine or tryptophan at the CDR3 end, a read error is likely. This sequence joins TRBV4-3 and TRBJ1-2; TRBD1 is a possible D gene (5 bases). The CDR3 runs 14 residues. Germline values: CDR1 LGHNA, CDR2 YSLEER. The CDR3 sequence: CVSSPHEGSYGYTS. CDR3 nucleotide sequence: TGCGTCAGCAGCCCACATGAGGGGTCCTATGGCTACACCTCC.

This clonotype was recorded many times. This rearrangement joins TRBV29-1 to TRBJ1-2, with D unclear. Trimming pared 3 bases from V and 4 bases from J, leaving 12 bases between. Looked up from germline, CDR1 is SQVTM and CDR2 is ANQGSEA. CDR3 size: 13 residues. The CDR3 DNA is TGCAGCGTTGATCCAGTCGGAAGCTATGGCTACACCTTC. Translating gives CSVDPVGSYGYTF. The full variable domain, its missing parts supplied by reference TRBV29-1 and TRBJ1-2, is SAVISQKPSRDICQRGTSLTIQCQVDSQVTMMFWYRQQPGQSLTLIATANQGSEATYESGFVIDKFPISRPNLTFSTLTVSNMSPEDSSIYLCSVDPVGSYGYTFGSGTRLTVV.

Worth noting for this clonotype: A much larger clone differs from this one at a single base, so this may be a read error. The chain couples TRBV7-9 to TRBJ1-4; TRBD1 matches 7 bases. Germline values: CDR1 SEHNR, CDR2 FQNEAQ (reference sequence). V shed 8 bases and J 3 bases; nucleotides not matched to a gene: 3. This CDR3 has 13 residues. CDR3 in DNA: TGTGCCAGCTGCGGGACAGCTAATGAAAAACTGTTTTTT. Protein sequence: CASCGTANEKLFF.